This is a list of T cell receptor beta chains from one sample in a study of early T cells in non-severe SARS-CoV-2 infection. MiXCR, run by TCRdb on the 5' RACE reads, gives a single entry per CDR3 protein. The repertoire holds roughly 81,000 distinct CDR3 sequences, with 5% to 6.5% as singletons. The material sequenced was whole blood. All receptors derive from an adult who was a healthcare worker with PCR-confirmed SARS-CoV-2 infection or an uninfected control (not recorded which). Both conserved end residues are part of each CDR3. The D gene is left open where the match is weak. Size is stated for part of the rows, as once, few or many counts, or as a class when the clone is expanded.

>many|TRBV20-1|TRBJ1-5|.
TGCAGTGCTAGAGCCCCGGAATACAATCAGCCCCAGCATTTT
CSARAPEYNQPQHF
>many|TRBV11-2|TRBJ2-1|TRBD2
TGTGCCAGCAGCCCCTCGGGACTAGCGGGGATCAATGAGCAGTTCTTC
CASSPSGLAGINEQFF
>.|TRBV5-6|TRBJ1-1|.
TGTGCCAGCAGCTTGGGCTACAGGGTGGGGAACACTGAAGCTTTCTTT
CASSLGYRVGNTEAFF
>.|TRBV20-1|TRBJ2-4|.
TGCAGTCTTCGGGACTCCCTTTCCAACATTCAGTACTTC
CSLRDSLSNIQYF
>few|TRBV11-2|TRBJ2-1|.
TGTGCCAGCAGCTTTTCCGGACGGACTTTCTCCTACAATGAGCAGTTCTTC
CASSFSGRTFSYNEQFF
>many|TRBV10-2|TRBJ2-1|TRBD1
TGCGCCAGCAGTGAACCCGGGACAGGGGGCCTCCACTGGGACTCCGAGCAGTTCTTC
CASSEPGTGGLHWDSEQFF
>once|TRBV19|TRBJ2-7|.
TGTGCCAGTAGCCCCGGGGGAGTCGACGAGCAGTACTTC
CASSPGGVDEQYF
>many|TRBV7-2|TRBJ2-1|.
TGTGCCAGCAGCTTAGTACCCGGGTTGTATACCTACAATGAGCAGTTCTTC
CASSLVPGLYTYNEQFF
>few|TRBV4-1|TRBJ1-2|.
TGCGCCAGCAGCCACCAGGGTATCCGCTATGGCTACACCTTC
CASSHQGIRYGYTF
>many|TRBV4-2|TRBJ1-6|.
TGTGCCAGCAGCCAAGATATTGTTCGGACAGCTAATTCACCCCTCCACTTT
CASSQDIVRTANSPLHF
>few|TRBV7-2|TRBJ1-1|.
TGTGCCAGCAGCCCACCTAGGGGCCCGGTCACTGAAGCTTTCTTT
CASSPPRGPVTEAFF
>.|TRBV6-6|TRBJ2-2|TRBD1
TGTGCCAGCAGTTACTACCCAGGGGGCACCGGGGAGCTGTTTTTT
CASSYYPGGTGELFF
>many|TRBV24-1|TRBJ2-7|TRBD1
TGTGCCACCAGTGACACGGGACAGGGTCAGTACTTC
CATSDTGQGQYF
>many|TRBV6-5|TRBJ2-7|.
TGTGCCACACGACAAGCCTACGAGCAGTACTTC
CATRQAYEQYF
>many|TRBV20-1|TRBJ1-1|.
TGCAGTGCTAGAGCGGAATCTGAAGCTTTCTTT
CSARAESEAFF
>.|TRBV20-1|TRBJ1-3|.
TGCAGTGCCCCCTTACAGGGTCGGGGTAACACCATATATTTT
CSAPLQGRGNTIYF
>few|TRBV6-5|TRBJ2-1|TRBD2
TGTGCCAGCAGCCTTCAGACTAGCTATTCTCAGTTCTTC
CASSLQTSYSQFF
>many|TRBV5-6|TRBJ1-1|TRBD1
TGTGCCAGCAGCTTGACAGGGGGCACTGAAGCTTTCTTT
CASSLTGGTEAFF
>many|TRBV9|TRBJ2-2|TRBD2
TGTGCCAGCAGCACTAGCGGTTCGGGGACCGGGGAGCTGTTTTTT
CASSTSGSGTGELFF
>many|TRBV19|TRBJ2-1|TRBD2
TGTGCCAGTAGTATCTCTAGCGGGAGGGAGCAGTTCTTC
CASSISSGREQFF
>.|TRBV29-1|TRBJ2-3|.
TGCAGCGTTGCCAAGGTCGGGACGCAGTATTTT
CSVAKVGTQYF
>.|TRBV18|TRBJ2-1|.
TGTGCCAGCTCACCACAAACAGACAATGAGCAGTTCTTC
CASSPQTDNEQFF
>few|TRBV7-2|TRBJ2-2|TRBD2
TGTGCCAGCCTGGGACTAGCGGGCACCGGGGAGCTGTTTTTT
CASLGLAGTGELFF
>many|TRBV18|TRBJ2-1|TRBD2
TGTGCCAGCTCACCCGGGGGGGGCGGGACCGACAATGAGCAGTTCTTC
CASSPGGGGTDNEQFF
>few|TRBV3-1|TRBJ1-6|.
TGTGCCAGCAGCCTCTTCGATGGAGATTCACCCCTCCACTTT
CASSLFDGDSPLHF
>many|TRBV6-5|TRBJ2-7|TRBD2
TGTGCCAGCAGCCTACCCGGCGGGGGAACCTACGAGCAGTACTTC
CASSLPGGGTYEQYF
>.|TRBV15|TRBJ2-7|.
TGTGCCACCAGTGTTGGGGGGCTTGGGGACGAGCAGTACTTC
CATSVGGLGDEQYF
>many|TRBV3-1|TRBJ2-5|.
TGTGCCAGCATGGGGCAGTTACAAGAGACCCAGTACTTC
CASMGQLQETQYF
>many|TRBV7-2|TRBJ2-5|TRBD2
TGTGCCAGCAGCTCAGCGGGGGGGCCGGAGACCCAGTACTTC
CASSSAGGPETQYF